The 15 T cell receptor beta chains below were found in one sample sequenced in a study of blood T cell repertoires in COVID-19. Some clones are missing from TCRdb's copy, which holds only in-frame ones; the method was immunoSEQ multiplex PCR. The sample has about 55,000 clones; around nine tenths are singletons. The source material was peripheral blood. Receptors were obtained from a man aged 55 to 70 with active COVID-19.

This chain connects TRBV9 to TRBJ1-5; TRBD1 matches 8 bases. Germline CDR1 SGDLS, CDR2 YYNGEE. The CDR3 runs 16 residues. After removal of 3 bases from V and 5 bases from J, the junction contained 10 bases not matched to a gene. The CDR3 DNA is TGTGCCAGCAGCGCCACCGCCGCAGGGGGCGATCAGCCCCAGCATTTT. Translating it yields CASSATAAGGDQPQHF. Full variable domain (outside the CDR3, taken from reference TRBV9 and TRBJ1-5): DSGVTQTPKHLITATGQRVTLRCSPRSGDLSVYWYQQSLDQGLQFLIQYYNGEERAKGNILERFSAQQFPDLHSELNLSSLELGDSALYFCASSATAAGGDQPQHFGDGTRLSIL.

The V call is TRBV25-1, the J call TRBJ2-5; weak D call: TRBD2 (5 bases). This CDR3 spans 15 amino acids. The V gene lost 7 bases and the J gene lost 2 bases, with 17 bases spanning the gap. The germline CDR1 and CDR2 sequences are MGHDK and SYGVNS. For the CDR3, the DNA is TGTGCCAGCAACTCCCTCCTCCGGGGACAAGAGACCCAGTACTTC. It yields the protein CASNSLLRGQETQYF.

The chain employs TRBV9 and TRBJ2-2; D call uncertain. Trimming took off 0 bases at V and 4 bases at J, with 4 bases between the two ends. The CDR3 runs to 13 residues. Germline V gives CDR1 SGDLS, CDR2 YYNGEE. The CDR3 nucleotides read TGTGCCAGCAGCGTAGCTGTCACCGGGGAGCTGTTTTTT. It is translated as CASSVAVTGELFF.

V is TRBV11-2 and J is TRBJ2-3; weak D call: TRBD2 (6 bases). Germline V gives CDR1 SGHAT, CDR2 FQNNGV. This CDR3 has 14 residues. V shed 1 base and J shed 3 bases, with 8 bases lying between them. The CDR3 protein is CASSLVAGTDTQYF. The DNA of the CDR3 is TGTGCCAGCAGCTTAGTGGCGGGGACAGATACGCAGTATTTT. Drawing the rest from reference TRBV11-2 and TRBJ2-3, the complete variable domain is EAGVAQSPRYKIIEKRQSVAFWCNPISGHATLYWYQQILGQGPKLLIQFQNNGVVDDSQLPKDRFSAERLKGVDSTLKIQPAKLEDSAVYLCASSLVAGTDTQYFGPGTRLTVL.

The chain carries TRBV3-1 (or the pseudogene TRBV3-2) and TRBJ2-1, with 14 positions matching TRBD2. The CDR3 covers 15 residues. The V gene's germline CDR1 is LGHDT and CDR2 YNNKEL (reference sequence). V was pared by 7 bases and J by 5 bases, with 4 bases of the junction left unmatched. CDR3 region: CASTPGLAGDNEQFF. Here the CDR3 DNA reads TGTGCCAGCACCCCGGGACTAGCGGGAGACAATGAGCAGTTCTTC.

This clone was observed once. The chain joins TRBV4-1 to TRBJ1-5; D uncertain. Germline CDR1 MGHRA, CDR2 YSYEKL. Trimming stripped 1 base from V and 0 bases from J, with 7 bases between. The length of the CDR3 is 15 residues. The CDR3 nucleotides read TGCGCCAGCAGCCAAGGGCCAGATAGCAATCAGCCCCAGCATTTT. Its translation: CASSQGPDSNQPQHF.

The chain links TRBV6-1 to TRBJ2-5; 8 bases are a match to TRBD1. Trimming at V came to 4 bases and at J to 9 bases, leaving 19 bases not matched to a gene. This CDR3 is built from 17 residues. The germline CDR1 and CDR2 sequences are MNHNS and SASEGT. The CDR3 protein is CASSVRVRQGRYEAQYF. The CDR3 DNA reads TGTGCCAGCAGTGTTAGGGTTAGACAGGGGAGGTACGAGGCCCAGTACTTC.

Only one count was recorded for this clone. The chain employs TRBV4-1 and TRBJ2-1, with 7 nucleotides matching TRBD2. Germline V gene lookup returns CDR1 MGHRA and CDR2 YSYEKL. There are 16 residues in the CDR3. With 0 bases clipped from V and 0 bases from J, the junction kept 2 bases outside the gene matches. The CDR3 sequence is CASSQETSTSYNEQFF. Written as DNA, the CDR3 is TGCGCCAGCAGCCAAGAGACTAGCACCTCCTACAATGAGCAGTTCTTC.

The J gene is TRBJ2-1, the V gene TRBV7-9, with TRBD2 matching over 9 bases. V shed 5 bases, J shed 5 bases, and the junction held 7 bases outside the gene matches. The CDR3 is made up of 15 amino acids. Germline V gene data show CDR1 as SEHNR and CDR2 as FQNEAQ (reference sequence). The CDR3 spells CASSKLAGMNNEQFF. The CDR3 coding sequence is TGTGCCAGCAGCAAGCTAGCGGGAATGAACAATGAGCAGTTCTTC.

The chain joins TRBV28 to TRBJ1-6; 7 nucleotides line up with TRBD1. The V gene's germline CDR1 is MDHEN and CDR2 SYDVKM. V lost 5 bases to trimming and J lost 7 bases; unmatched junction nucleotides: 5. There are 14 residues in the CDR3. The DNA of the CDR3 is TGTGCCAGCAGTCTGACAGGGCTGAATTCACCCCTCCACTTT. It translates to CASSLTGLNSPLHF.

The chain uses TRBV10-2 and TRBJ2-7; 8 positions agree with TRBD2. Germline V lookup: CDR1 WSHSY, CDR2 SAAADI. The CDR3 spans 17 residues. Germline trimming cut 3 bases from V and 2 bases from J; bases unmatched to any gene: 12. This chain's CDR3 is CASSDPFRGGGPYEQYF. Written as DNA, the CDR3 is TGCGCCAGCAGTGACCCCTTTCGGGGGGGAGGCCCCTACGAGCAGTACTTC.

The chain employs TRBV29-1 and TRBJ1-1; D perhaps matches TRBD1 (6 bases). The CDR3 spans 12 residues. The V and J ends lost 7 bases and 1 base respectively, with 10 bases between them. Looked up from germline, CDR1 is SQVTM and CDR2 is ANQGSEA. CDR3 nucleotides: TGCAGCGCCAACAGGGAGAACACTGAAGCTTTCTTT. Translated: CSANRENTEAFF. Looking up the rest from reference TRBV29-1 and TRBJ1-1 gives the full variable domain: SAVISQKPSRDICQRGTSLTIQCQVDSQVTMMFWYRQQPGQSLTLIATANQGSEATYESGFVIDKFPISRPNLTFSTLTVSNMSPEDSSIYLCSANRENTEAFFGQGTRLTVV.

Only a few counts were recorded for this clone. The V call is TRBV6-2 or TRBV6-3, the J call TRBJ2-7; D ambiguous. CDR1 and CDR2 (germline): MNHEY, SVGEGT. There are 12 residues in the CDR3. The V and J ends lost 4 bases and 0 bases respectively, with 4 bases between them. The DNA for the CDR3 is TGTGCCAGCAGTTTTCTCTCCTACGAGCAGTACTTC. Its protein product is CASSFLSYEQYF.

The chain recombines TRBV4-1 with TRBJ2-7, with 9 bases matching TRBD2. The germline V gene has CDR1 MGHRA and CDR2 YSYEKL. The J segment lost 12 bases and the V segment lost 4 bases, leaving 16 bases of the junction unmatched. The CDR3 runs to 15 residues. CDR3 region: CASSLRLADLTTAYF. In DNA form, the CDR3 reads TGCGCCAGCAGCCTGAGACTAGCGGACCTGACTACGGCGTACTTC.

This chain links TRBV9 with TRBJ1-2; D unresolved. The V end lost 0 bases, the J end lost 4 bases, and 13 bases lay between the germline ends. Germline V CDR1 and CDR2: SGDLS, YYNGEE. This CDR3 spans 15 amino acids. The CDR3 region is CASSVGVTEFYGYTF. As DNA, the CDR3 is TGTGCCAGCAGCGTAGGGGTAACAGAGTTCTATGGCTACACCTTC. The full variable domain, its missing parts supplied by reference TRBV9 and TRBJ1-2, is DSGVTQTPKHLITATGQRVTLRCSPRSGDLSVYWYQQSLDQGLQFLIQYYNGEERAKGNILERFSAQQFPDLHSELNLSSLELGDSALYFCASSVGVTEFYGYTFGSGTRLTVV.